This T cell receptor beta chain was sequenced for a study of kidney transplant recipient with SARS-CoV-2 infection (dated by TCRdb to about 2021). The junction shows trimming of 5 bases on V and 4 bases on J, plus 23 bases between the germline ends. For CDR1 and CDR2, the germline V gene lists SGHNT and YENEEA. The cysteine opens and the phenylalanine closes a CDR3 of 17 amino acids. The retained sequence is limited to the CDR3, 51 bases, with the frame set at the first base. On this clonotype itself: Its antigen specificity is not known. No much larger clone is present one base from it, and per-base qualities are unavailable.

Sample time point, as interpreted from the label and publication: pre-pandemic baseline sample and day 111 after first positive SARS-CoV-2 test. Sequencing relied on an Illumina MiSeq. Profiling of the peripheral T cell repertoire targeted human TCRbeta genes. As for the original processing: To account for variability over time, differences in clonotype abundance were tested using beta-binomial modelling. Clonotypes that had expanded were screened against the ImmuneCODE reference database of SARS-CoV-2-associated TCRs and mapped onto regions of the viral genome. Additional repertoire analyses were carried out for TRBV gene usage, CDR3 length, CDR3 amino acid overlap between time points, clonotype abundance distributions and Jaccard similarity. TCRdb reprocessed the public reads (quality trimming at Q25 with fastp, clone calling with MiXCR) and kept in-frame beta chains. Each entry merges the rows of one CDR3 protein and shows their most common DNA and genes. TCRdb's processing, not the authors' own work, is the source of the V and J calls. The sample table contains roughly 230,000 distinct CDR3 sequences; only one count was recorded for under 30% of them. Clones ranked in the top ten supply more than 6.5% of the sample.

The TCR originated in a male patient in his thirties who had COVID-19 and was a kidney transplant recipient. Following transplantation, T cells from the graft donor may be among those present. Sequencing used a blood sample, obtained at baseline and on day 111 from a kidney transplant recipient. Recombination joined TRBV11-3 with TRBJ1-2, with an unclear D gene assignment. The CDR3 amino acid sequence is: CASSKIIDLGKTYGYTF. The DNA sequence reads TGTGCCAGCAGCAAAATTATCGATCTCGGAAAGACCTATGGCTACACCTTC. The CDR3 plus the reference TRBV11-3 and TRBJ1-2 genes for the other parts give the full variable domain: EAGVVQSPRYKIIEKKQPVAFWCNPISGHNTLYWYLQNLGQGPELLIRYENEEAVDDSQLPKDRFSAERLKGVDSTLKIQPAELGDSAVYLCASSKIIDLGKTYGYTFGSGTRLTVV.